Here is one T cell receptor (beta chain) with its context. The antigen is unknown. Assay: immunoSEQ multiplex PCR; the TCRdb copy retains only in-frame clones and omits some. The sample lists 2 million to 2.5 million clones, 80% to 95% occurring once. Donors comprised healthy HIV-negative adults lacking recent acute infections or vaccinations. This entry comes from a study of shared clonotypes between healthy human individuals. Overall study context: Per donor, CD8 memory used one plate, CD8 naive used two, CD4 memory used three and CD4 naive used three. Study-wide results and caveats: Apart from blood, nothing was sampled; tissue repertoires likely differ. It was observed that roughly 4.8% of naive CD4 clonotypes were shared across a handful of donors.

Per germline, CDR1 ENHRY and CDR2 SYGVKD. CDR3 length equals 15 residues. The ends lost 7 bases at V and 1 base at J; junction bases unmatched: 8. This clonotype was obtained from a young man in good health. Some clones in this sample may be carry-over from other donors' samples. Sequences were obtained from naive CD4+ T cells from PBMCs. Documented subset: CD45RA+ positively selected. The chain has TRBV10-3 and TRBJ2-7; 9 positions match TRBD1. This CDR3 reads CAITAGQGRSYEQYF. The CDR3 nucleotides read TGTGCCATCACCGCAGGACAGGGGAGGTCCTACGAGCAGTACTTC.